This TCR beta chain came from a study of vaccination effects on CD4 cells after COVID-19. Study conclusions and caveats: Few convalescent patients were included, and no early post-infection timepoints were sampled. Late post-vaccination, clones induced by infection and those induced by vaccine underwent marked clonal contraction.

On this clone: Its matching antigen is unknown.

Produced via immunoSEQ multiplex PCR; TCRdb's table is partial and in-frame only. Of 50,000 or so clones listed, more than 75% are singletons. V trimming: 4 bases; J trimming: 2 bases; junction bases outside the gene matches: 17. The CDR3 spans 18 residues. CDR1 and CDR2 from the germline V gene are SGDLS and YYNGEE. ViraFEST expansion of antigen-specific CD4+ T cells with viral peptide pools preceded sequencing. Following an approximately eleven-day culture, CD4+ T cells were purified. None of the vaccinated had previously contracted SARS-CoV-2, and their nucleocapsid antibodies tested negative. A few million PBMC per well were cultured with 9 to 10 IU/ml IL-2 and roughly 10 ug/ml peptides. Cells had half their medium changed to IL-2 medium on days 3 and 7.

The rearrangement uses TRBV9 and TRBJ2-5, with TRBD2 matching 7 bases. This sequence was found in a human donor who received a COVID-19 vaccine. The input for sequencing was CD4+ T cells from PBMCs cultured with HCoV-OC43 spike peptides, taken before COVID-19 vaccination. As to subset: HCoV-OC43 spike overlapping peptide pool stimulation. CDR3 nucleotides: TGTGCCAGCAGCCCCAGAGGTGAAGGTGCGGGGGAACAAGAGACCCAGTACTTC. It encodes CASSPRGEGAGEQETQYF.